The 23 T cell receptor beta chains presented below share a single source sample, sequenced in a study of a mutant IDH1 vaccine in newly diagnosed glioma. The assay was immunoSEQ multiplex PCR, and TCRdb's table has in-frame clones only and misses some. This table holds about 68,000 clones, 80% to 85% found once. Noted time point: week 35, safety follow-up. Every single dose of the vaccine, 300 ug of mutant IDH1 20-mer peptide, came with topical imiquimod. The antigens for these receptors are not known. The specimen was PBMCs, collected from a glioma patient whose treatment included an IDH1 peptide vaccine. All receptors come from a man between 18 and 29 years old with glioma.

The count of this clone is one. The chain is built from TRBV4-2 and TRBJ2-7; 12 bases fit TRBD2. The V and J ends lost 0 bases and 2 bases, in that order; junction bases with no gene match: 2. CDR3 size: 16 residues. The V gene's germline CDR1 is LGHNA and CDR2 YNFKEQ. The CDR3 DNA reads TGTGCCAGCAGCCAAGACACTAGCGGGGGGCCCTACGAGCAGTACTTC. It is translated as CASSQDTSGGPYEQYF.

The chain joins TRBV2 to TRBJ2-2; 9 bases are a match to TRBD1. With 4 bases clipped from V and 6 bases from J, the junction kept 0 bases outside the gene matches. The CDR3 has 13 amino acids. Germline values: CDR1 SNHLY, CDR2 FYNNEI. The CDR3 DNA sequence: TGTGCCAGCAGTGGGACAGGGGCCGGGGAGCTGTTTTTT. It translates to CASSGTGAGELFF.

In this sample, this clone turned up a few times. CDR3 region: CASSLGTVAGGLPREQFF. CDR3 coding DNA: TGTGCCAGCAGCTTAGGGACGGTAGCGGGAGGGCTTCCTCGAGAGCAGTTCTTC. The genes are TRBV7-9 and TRBJ2-1; 11 bases agree with TRBD2. V gave up 1 base and J gave up 10 bases; unmatched junction bases: 15. CDR3 length: 18 residues. Germline loops: CDR1 SEHNR, CDR2 FQNEAQ (reference sequence).

The genes are TRBV4-3 and TRBJ2-3, with D perhaps TRBD1 (6 bases). V was shortened by 0 bases and J by 3 bases, with 13 bases between the two germline ends. The CDR3 contains 16 residues. The germline gives CDR1 LGHNA, CDR2 YSLEER. The CDR3 nucleotides read TGCGCCAGCAGCCAAGATTTAGCCGGGACAACAGATACGCAGTATTTT. Translated: CASSQDLAGTTDTQYF.

The chain employs TRBV7-9 and TRBJ2-3; TRBD1 is a possible D gene (5 bases). Per the germline V gene, CDR1 is SEHNR and CDR2 is FQNEAQ (reference sequence). This CDR3 is built from 15 residues. Trimming removed 1 base from V and 1 base from J, with 9 bases in between. Written as DNA, the CDR3 is TGTGCCAGCAGCTTAGGGGGCCTTGGCACAGATACGCAGTATTTT. It specifies CASSLGGLGTDTQYF.

The chain has TRBV5-1 and TRBJ2-7, with D tentatively TRBD1 or TRBD2 (7 bases each). Germline CDR1 SGHRS, CDR2 YFSETQ. The CDR3 is 16 residues long. Trimming left V 4 bases short and J 4 bases short, with 21 bases between. CDR3 in amino acids: CASSPRGGGGSYEQYF. The DNA for the CDR3 is TGCGCCAGCAGCCCCAGGGGGGGAGGTGGTTCATACGAGCAGTACTTC.

This clone was seen only once. The chain recombines TRBV12-2 with TRBJ2-3; the D call in the table, TRBD1, was not verified against the DNA. TRBV12-2 is a recognized pseudogene. This CDR3 has 15 residues. The CDR3 here is CASPPPTGWTDTQYF. The CDR3 coding sequence is TGTGCAAGTCCTCCCCCGACAGGGTGGACAGATACGCAGTATTTT.

The V and J genes are TRBV12-5 and TRBJ1-2, with 8 bases identical to TRBD1. The CDR3 is 19 amino acids. J was trimmed by 4 bases and V by 0 bases; bases with no gene match: 16. Germline values: CDR1 LGHNT, CDR2 FRNRAP. For the CDR3, the DNA is TGTGCTAGTGGTTTGGTCCGTGGGACAGGCATGGCCGTAGGCTATGGCTACACCTTC. Protein sequence: CASGLVRGTGMAVGYGYTF.

The gene calls are TRBV6-1 and TRBJ2-7; TRBD2 is a possible D gene (5 bases). The CDR3 has 13 amino acids. Looked up from germline, CDR1 is MNHNS and CDR2 is SASEGT. Trimming removed 7 bases at V and 3 bases at J, with 13 bases between. The CDR3 DNA sequence: TGTGCCAGCACCTTGAGGGAGTACTACGAGCAGTACTTC. Translated: CASTLREYYEQYF.

This chain connects TRBV5-1 to TRBJ2-7, with 8 nucleotides matching TRBD2. The CDR3 runs 14 residues. CDR1 is SGHRS, CDR2 YFSETQ, per germline. V shed 3 bases and J 0 bases; nucleotides not matched to a gene: 2. This chain's CDR3 is CASSWSGSSYEQYF. The CDR3 nucleotides read TGCGCCAGCAGCTGGAGCGGGAGCTCCTACGAGCAGTACTTC.

This rearrangement joins TRBV19 to TRBJ2-6; the D gene is possibly TRBD1 (6 bases). V was trimmed by 6 bases and J by 4 bases, leaving 7 bases between them. Germline assignment: CDR1 LNHDA and CDR2 SQIVND (reference sequence). This CDR3 is 13 amino acids long. CDR3 DNA sequence: TGTGCCAGTAGGGGGACAGGGGCCAACGTCCTGACTTTC. Encoded protein: CASRGTGANVLTF.

Only a few counts were recorded for this clone. The chain combines TRBV4-1 with TRBJ1-1, with D perhaps matching TRBD1 (5 bases). The V end was cut by 1 base, the J end by 1 base, with 19 bases between. In germline, CDR1 is MGHRA, CDR2 YSYEKL. The CDR3 is 18 residues long. The CDR3 DNA follows: TGCGCCAGCAGCCAAGGTACAGGTTCGGGGCTTGGGAACACTGAAGCTTTCTTT. This codes for CASSQGTGSGLGNTEAFF.

This chain links TRBV29-1 with TRBJ1-2, with D possibly TRBD1 on 5 matching bases. V was trimmed by 4 bases and J by 4 bases, leaving 16 bases between them. This CDR3 spans 14 amino acids. Per germline, CDR1 SQVTM and CDR2 ANQGSEA. In DNA, the CDR3 is TGCAGCGTTGTCGACAGCCAGCGACGCTATGGCTACACCTTC. It is translated as CSVVDSQRRYGYTF.

The chain combines TRBV6-5 with TRBJ1-2; TRBD1 agrees at 11 bases. Germline V gene lookup returns CDR1 MNHEY and CDR2 SVGAGI. The CDR3 covers 15 residues. The V gene end was trimmed by 0 bases and the J gene end by 4 bases; junction bases not matched to a gene: 1. The CDR3 region is CASSYSGTGGYGYTF. The CDR3 nucleotides are TGTGCCAGCAGTTACTCAGGGACAGGGGGCTATGGCTACACCTTC.

The V call is TRBV28, the J call TRBJ2-3, with D uncertain. The V and J ends lost 7 bases and 2 bases respectively, with 10 bases between them. Germline lookup yields CDR1 MDHEN and CDR2 SYDVKM. The CDR3 extends over 13 amino acids. The chain's CDR3 is CASKGSYTDTQYF. The DNA for the CDR3 is TGTGCCAGCAAGGGCAGCTACACAGATACGCAGTATTTT.

This chain connects TRBV4-2 to TRBJ2-7; the match to TRBD2 covers 8 bases. This CDR3 comprises 16 residues. Trimming cost V 3 bases and J 6 bases; bases outside gene matches: 13. Germline loops: CDR1 LGHNA, CDR2 YNFKEQ. CDR3 in DNA: TGTGCCAGCAGCCAGGATGTGACGGGGGGGCGGTCCGAGCAGTACTTC. Residues: CASSQDVTGGRSEQYF.

The CDR3 spells CASSRSGDYGYTF. The DNA of the CDR3 is TGTGCCAGCAGCAGATCAGGGGACTATGGCTACACCTTC. V gene TRBV9 combines with J gene TRBJ1-2; tentative D call: TRBD1 (6 bases). Trimming pared 4 bases from V and 3 bases from J, leaving 10 bases between. This CDR3 is 13 amino acids long. Per the germline V gene, CDR1 is SGDLS and CDR2 is YYNGEE.

This chain joins TRBV5-4 and TRBJ2-7; D is uncertain. Germline lookup yields CDR1 SGHNT and CDR2 YYREEE (reference sequence). V lost 3 bases and J 2 bases, leaving 15 bases between the germline ends. The CDR3 runs to 15 residues. The CDR3 sequence is CASSSGVGLAYEQYF. CDR3 DNA sequence: TGTGCCAGCAGCTCTGGGGTTGGCCTGGCCTACGAGCAGTACTTC.

This clone was seen just once. The CDR3 region is CASSARQGTRAKNIQYF. The CDR3 bases are TGTGCCAGTAGTGCCCGACAGGGGACGAGGGCCAAAAACATTCAGTACTTC. The chain uses TRBV19 and TRBJ2-4; the match to TRBD1 covers 8 bases. Looked up from germline, CDR1 is LNHDA and CDR2 is SQIVND (reference sequence). Trimming cost V 5 bases and J 1 base; bases outside gene matches: 10. This CDR3 comprises 17 residues.

The chain couples TRBV27 to TRBJ2-7, with a possible D match to TRBD1 (6 bases). Trimming shortened V by 10 bases and J by 0 bases, and 10 bases separated the two germline ends. The germline V gene encodes CDR1 MNHEY and CDR2 SMNVEV (reference sequence). The CDR3 has 12 residues. This CDR3 is CATGVSSYEQYF. CDR3 nucleotides: TGTGCCACAGGGGTCAGCTCCTACGAGCAGTACTTC.

The chain combines TRBV4-2 with TRBJ2-6; D is perhaps TRBD2 (6 bases). Trimming removed 0 bases from V and 0 bases from J, with 18 bases in between. The CDR3 contains 20 residues. From germline, CDR1 is LGHNA and CDR2 YNFKEQ. CDR3 residues: CASSQDHGRQIHSGANVLTF. The CDR3 bases are TGTGCCAGCAGCCAAGATCACGGGAGACAGATACACTCTGGGGCCAACGTCCTGACTTTC.

V usage is TRBV6-5 and J usage is TRBJ2-1, with D perhaps being TRBD1 or TRBD2 (5 bases each). Germline V gene data show CDR1 as MNHEY and CDR2 as SVGAGI. The CDR3 is 12 amino acids. With 1 base removed from V and 10 bases from J, the gap between germline ends came to 8 bases. CDR3 amino acids: CASSYLGDEQFF. DNA of the CDR3: TGTGCCAGCAGTTACTTAGGGGACGAGCAGTTCTTC.

This chain links TRBV6-1 with TRBJ2-2, with D perhaps TRBD2 (6 bases). Per the germline V gene, CDR1 is MNHNS and CDR2 is SASEGT. The CDR3 extends over 14 amino acids. The germline V and J ends were trimmed by 10 bases and 3 bases, with 15 bases remaining between them. CDR3 DNA sequence: TGTGCCATCCGGGGGTTCACCGACACCGGGGAGCTGTTTTTT. Its translation is CAIRGFTDTGELFF.